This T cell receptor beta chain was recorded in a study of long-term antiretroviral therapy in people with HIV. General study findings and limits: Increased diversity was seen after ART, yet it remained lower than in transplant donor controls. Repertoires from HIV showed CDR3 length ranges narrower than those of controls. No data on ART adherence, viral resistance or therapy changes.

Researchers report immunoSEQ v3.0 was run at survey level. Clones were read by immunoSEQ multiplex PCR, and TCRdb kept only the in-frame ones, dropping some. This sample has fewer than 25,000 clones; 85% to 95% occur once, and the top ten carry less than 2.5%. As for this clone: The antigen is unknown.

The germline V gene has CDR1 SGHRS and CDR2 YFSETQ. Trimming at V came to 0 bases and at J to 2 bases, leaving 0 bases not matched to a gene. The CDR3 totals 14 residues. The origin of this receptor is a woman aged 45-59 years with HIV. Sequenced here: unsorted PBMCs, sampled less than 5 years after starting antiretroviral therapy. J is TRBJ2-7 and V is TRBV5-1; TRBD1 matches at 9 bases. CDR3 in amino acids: CASSLGQGAYEQYF. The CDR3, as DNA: TGCGCCAGCAGCTTGGGACAGGGGGCCTACGAGCAGTACTTC.